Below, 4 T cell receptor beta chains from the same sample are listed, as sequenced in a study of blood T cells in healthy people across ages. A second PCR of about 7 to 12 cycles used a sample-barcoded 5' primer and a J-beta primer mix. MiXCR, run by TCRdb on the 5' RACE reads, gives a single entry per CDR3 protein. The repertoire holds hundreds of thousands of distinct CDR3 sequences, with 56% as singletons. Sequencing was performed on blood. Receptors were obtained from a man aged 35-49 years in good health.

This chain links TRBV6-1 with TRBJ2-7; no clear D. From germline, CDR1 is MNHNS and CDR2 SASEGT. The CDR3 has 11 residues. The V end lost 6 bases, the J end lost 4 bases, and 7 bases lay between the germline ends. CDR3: CASRVGYEQYF. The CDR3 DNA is TGTGCCAGCAGAGTAGGGTACGAGCAGTACTTC.

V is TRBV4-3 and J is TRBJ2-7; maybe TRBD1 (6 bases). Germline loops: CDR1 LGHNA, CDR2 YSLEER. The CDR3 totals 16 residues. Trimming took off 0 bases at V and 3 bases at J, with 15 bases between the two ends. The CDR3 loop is CASSQDLGTGNYEQYF. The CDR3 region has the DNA TGCGCCAGCAGCCAAGATTTAGGAACAGGGAACTACGAGCAGTACTTC.

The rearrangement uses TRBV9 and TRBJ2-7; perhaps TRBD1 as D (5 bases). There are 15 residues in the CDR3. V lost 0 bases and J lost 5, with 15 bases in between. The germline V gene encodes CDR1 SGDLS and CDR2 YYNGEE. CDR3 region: CASSVVDTGLNEQYF. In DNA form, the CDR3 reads TGTGCCAGCAGCGTAGTGGACACCGGGCTTAACGAGCAGTACTTC.

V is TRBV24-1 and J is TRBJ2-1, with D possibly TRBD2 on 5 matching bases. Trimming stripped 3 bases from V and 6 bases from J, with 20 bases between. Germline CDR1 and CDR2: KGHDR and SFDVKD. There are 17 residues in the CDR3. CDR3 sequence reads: CATSDPAGGRPSNEQFF. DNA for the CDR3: TGTGCCACCAGTGATCCCGCCGGCGGGCGCCCATCCAATGAGCAGTTCTTC.